The text below deals with one T cell receptor beta chain. Its target is unknown. The PCR had 60 Vbeta and 13 Jbeta primers. Generated by immunoSEQ multiplex PCR, the TCRdb table keeps only in-frame clones and is missing some. The repertoire consists of 70,000 to 95,000 clones, with approximately 65% occurring once and the leading ten covering roughly 6%. These data belong to a study of cytomegalovirus exposure and HLA in healthy donors. Study details: Around 80 million unique TCRs from HLA-typed donors were held in an early data release.

The study's findings and limits: DRB1 had the most TCR associations and HLA-C the fewest, a later analysis found, with rates varying by HLA locus.

CDR3 size: 16 residues. Losses at the gene ends were 4 bases for V and 0 bases for J; bases not matched to a gene: 8. CDR1 is ENHRY and CDR2 is SYGVKD in the germline V gene. The specimen was PBMCs. The genes are TRBV10-3 and TRBJ2-7; the match to TRBD1 covers 8 bases. The receptor was derived from a woman aged 25 to 45 in good health and CMV-seropositive. The CDR3 is CAISAPVGQGSYEQYF. In nucleotides, the CDR3 is TGTGCCATCAGTGCTCCGGTAGGACAGGGCTCCTACGAGCAGTACTTC.